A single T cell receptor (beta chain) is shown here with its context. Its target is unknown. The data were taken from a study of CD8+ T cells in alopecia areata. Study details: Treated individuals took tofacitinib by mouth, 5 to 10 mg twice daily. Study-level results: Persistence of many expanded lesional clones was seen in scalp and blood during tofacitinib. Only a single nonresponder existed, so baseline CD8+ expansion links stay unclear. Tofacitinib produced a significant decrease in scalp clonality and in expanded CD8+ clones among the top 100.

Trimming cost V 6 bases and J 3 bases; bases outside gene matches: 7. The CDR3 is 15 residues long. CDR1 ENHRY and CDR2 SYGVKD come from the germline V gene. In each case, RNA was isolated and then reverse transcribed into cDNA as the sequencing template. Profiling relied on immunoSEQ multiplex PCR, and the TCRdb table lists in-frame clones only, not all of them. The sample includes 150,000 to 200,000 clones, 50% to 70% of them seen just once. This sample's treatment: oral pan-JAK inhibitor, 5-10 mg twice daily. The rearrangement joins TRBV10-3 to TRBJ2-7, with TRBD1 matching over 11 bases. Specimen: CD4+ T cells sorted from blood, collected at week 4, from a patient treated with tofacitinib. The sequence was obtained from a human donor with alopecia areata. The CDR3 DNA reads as TGTGCCATCAGGGATTTGGGACAGGGGGGCTACGAGCAGTACTTC. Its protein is CAIRDLGQGGYEQYF.